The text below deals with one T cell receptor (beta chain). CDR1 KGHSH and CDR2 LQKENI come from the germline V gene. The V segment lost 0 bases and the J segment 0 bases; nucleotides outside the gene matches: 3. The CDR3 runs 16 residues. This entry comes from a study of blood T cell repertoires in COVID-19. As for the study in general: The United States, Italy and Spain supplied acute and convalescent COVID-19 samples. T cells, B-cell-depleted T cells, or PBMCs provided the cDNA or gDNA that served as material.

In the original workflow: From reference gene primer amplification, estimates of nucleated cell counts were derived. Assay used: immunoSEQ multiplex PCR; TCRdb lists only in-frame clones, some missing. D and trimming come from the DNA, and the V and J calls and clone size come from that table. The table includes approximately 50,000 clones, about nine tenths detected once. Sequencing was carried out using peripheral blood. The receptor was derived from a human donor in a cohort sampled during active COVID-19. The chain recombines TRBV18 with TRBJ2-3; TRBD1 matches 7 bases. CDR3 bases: TGTGCCAGCTCACCACCGGGACAGCTTAGCACAGATACGCAGTATTTT. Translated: CASSPPGQLSTDTQYF.